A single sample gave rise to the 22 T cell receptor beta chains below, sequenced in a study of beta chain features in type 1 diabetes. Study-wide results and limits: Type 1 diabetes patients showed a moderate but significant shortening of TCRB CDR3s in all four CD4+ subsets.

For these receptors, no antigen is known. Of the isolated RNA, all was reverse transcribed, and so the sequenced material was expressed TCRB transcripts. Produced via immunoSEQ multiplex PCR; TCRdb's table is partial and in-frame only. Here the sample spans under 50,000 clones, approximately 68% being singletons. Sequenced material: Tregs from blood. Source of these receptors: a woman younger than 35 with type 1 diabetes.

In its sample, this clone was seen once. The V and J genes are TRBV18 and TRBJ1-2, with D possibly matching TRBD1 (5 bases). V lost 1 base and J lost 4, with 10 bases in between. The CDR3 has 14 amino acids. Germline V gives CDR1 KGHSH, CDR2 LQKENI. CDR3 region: CASSPLTEPYGYTF. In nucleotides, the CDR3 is TGTGCCAGCTCACCACTGACAGAGCCCTATGGCTACACCTTC.

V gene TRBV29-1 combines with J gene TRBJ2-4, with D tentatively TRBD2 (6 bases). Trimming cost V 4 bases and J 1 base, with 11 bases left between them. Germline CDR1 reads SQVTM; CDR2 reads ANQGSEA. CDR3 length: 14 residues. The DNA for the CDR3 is TGCAGCGTTGGTGGAGGGGCGGCCAAAAACATTCAGTACTTC. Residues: CSVGGGAAKNIQYF.

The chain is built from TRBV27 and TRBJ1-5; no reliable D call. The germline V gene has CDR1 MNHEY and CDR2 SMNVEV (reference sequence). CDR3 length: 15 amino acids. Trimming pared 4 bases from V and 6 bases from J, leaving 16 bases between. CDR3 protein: CASSSLVHRGQPQHF. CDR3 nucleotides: TGTGCCAGCAGTTCCCTGGTGCATCGGGGTCAGCCCCAGCATTTT.

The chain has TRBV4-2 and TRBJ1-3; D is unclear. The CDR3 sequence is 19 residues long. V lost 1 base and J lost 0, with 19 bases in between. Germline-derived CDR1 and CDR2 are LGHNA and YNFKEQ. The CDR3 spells CASSQVTDGLGSSGNTIYF. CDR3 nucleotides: TGTGCCAGCAGCCAAGTAACTGATGGTCTGGGGAGCTCTGGAAACACCATATATTTT.

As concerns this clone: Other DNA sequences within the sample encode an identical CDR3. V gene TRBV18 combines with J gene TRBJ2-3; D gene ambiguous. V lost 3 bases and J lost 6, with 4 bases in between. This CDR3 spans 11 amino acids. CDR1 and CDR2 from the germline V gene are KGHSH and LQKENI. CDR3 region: CASSPSDTQYF. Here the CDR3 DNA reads TGTGCCAGCTCACCTTCGGATACGCAGTATTTT.

The CDR3 nucleotides read TGTGCCAGCAGCCGAGGCAGTGCTTTCTTT. Translating gives CASSRGSAFF. The rearrangement joins TRBV7-2 to TRBJ1-1; D is unresolved. Trimming removed 5 bases from V and 11 bases from J, with 9 bases in between. The CDR3 runs 10 residues. Germline V lookup: CDR1 SGHTA, CDR2 FQGNSA.

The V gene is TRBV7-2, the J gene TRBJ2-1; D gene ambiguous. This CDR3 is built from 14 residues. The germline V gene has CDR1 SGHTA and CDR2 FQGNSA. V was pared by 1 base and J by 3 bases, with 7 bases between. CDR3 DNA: TGTGCCAGCAGCTTAGGGAGCTACTACAATGAGCAGTTCTTC. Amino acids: CASSLGSYYNEQFF. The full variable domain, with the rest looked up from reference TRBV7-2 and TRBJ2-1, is GAGVSQSPSNKVTEKGKDVELRCDPISGHTALYWYRQSLGQGLEFLIYFQGNSAPDKSGLPSDRFSAERTGGSVSTLTIQRTQQEDSAVYLCASSLGSYYNEQFFGPGTRLTVL.

The CDR3 coding sequence is TGCGCCAGCAGCTTGAGCCCAGGGGGCCCCTCCGAGCAGTACTTC. Protein: CASSLSPGGPSEQYF. V and J are TRBV5-1 and TRBJ2-7; TRBD1 aligns across 8 bases. The CDR3 loop spans 15 amino acids. V dropped 1 base and J dropped 6; count of bases not matched to a gene: 9. Per germline, CDR1 SGHRS and CDR2 YFSETQ.

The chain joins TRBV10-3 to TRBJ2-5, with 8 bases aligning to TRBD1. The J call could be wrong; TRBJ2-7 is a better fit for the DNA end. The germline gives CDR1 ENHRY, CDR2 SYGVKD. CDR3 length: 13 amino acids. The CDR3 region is CATRAGTGYEQYF. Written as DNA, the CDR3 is TGTGCCACTCGAGCCGGGACAGGCTACGAGCAGTACTTC.

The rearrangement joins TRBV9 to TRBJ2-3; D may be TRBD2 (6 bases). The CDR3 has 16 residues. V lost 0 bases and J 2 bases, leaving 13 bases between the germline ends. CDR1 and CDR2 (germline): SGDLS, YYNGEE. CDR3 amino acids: CASSVGSGSTTDTQYF. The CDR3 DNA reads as TGTGCCAGCAGCGTAGGTAGCGGTAGTACCACAGATACGCAGTATTTT. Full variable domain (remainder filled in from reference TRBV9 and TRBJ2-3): DSGVTQTPKHLITATGQRVTLRCSPRSGDLSVYWYQQSLDQGLQFLIQYYNGEERAKGNILERFSAQQFPDLHSELNLSSLELGDSALYFCASSVGSGSTTDTQYFGPGTRLTVL.

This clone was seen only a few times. The CDR3 region is CASRKGGTGYYEQYF. In DNA form, the CDR3 reads TGTGCCAGCAGGAAGGGCGGGACAGGTTACTACGAGCAGTACTTC. V usage is TRBV6-1 and J usage is TRBJ2-7; 8 bases fit TRBD1. The CDR3 loop spans 15 amino acids. After removal of 6 bases from V and 3 bases from J, the junction contained 10 bases not matched to a gene. The V gene's germline CDR1 is MNHNS and CDR2 SASEGT.

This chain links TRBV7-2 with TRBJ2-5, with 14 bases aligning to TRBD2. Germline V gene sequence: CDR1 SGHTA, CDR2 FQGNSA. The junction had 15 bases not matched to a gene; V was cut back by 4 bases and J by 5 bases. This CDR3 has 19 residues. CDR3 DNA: TGTGCCAGCAGCTCGCGACAGGGGACGGGACTAGCGGGAGTGGAGACCCAGTACTTC. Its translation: CASSSRQGTGLAGVETQYF.

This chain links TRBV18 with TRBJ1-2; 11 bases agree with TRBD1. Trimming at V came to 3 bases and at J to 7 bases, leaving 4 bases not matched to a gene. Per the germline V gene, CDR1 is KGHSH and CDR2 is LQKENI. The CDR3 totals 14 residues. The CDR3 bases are TGTGCCAGCTCACCCCGGGACAGGGGGGGTGGCTACACCTTC. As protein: CASSPRDRGGGYTF.

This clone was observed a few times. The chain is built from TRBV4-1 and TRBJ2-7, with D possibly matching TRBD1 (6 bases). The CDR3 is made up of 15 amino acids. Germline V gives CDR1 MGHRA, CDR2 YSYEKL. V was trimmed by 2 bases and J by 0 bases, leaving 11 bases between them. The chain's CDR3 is CASSQPGHISYEQYF. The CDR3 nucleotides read TGCGCCAGCAGCCAACCGGGACACATCTCCTACGAGCAGTACTTC.

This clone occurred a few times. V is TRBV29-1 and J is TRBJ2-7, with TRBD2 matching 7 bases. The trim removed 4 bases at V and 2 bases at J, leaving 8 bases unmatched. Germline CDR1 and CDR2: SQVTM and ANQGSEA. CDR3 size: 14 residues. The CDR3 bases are TGCAGCGTTGTTGGGGGAGGGAGGGCCTACGAGCAGTACTTC. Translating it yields CSVVGGGRAYEQYF.

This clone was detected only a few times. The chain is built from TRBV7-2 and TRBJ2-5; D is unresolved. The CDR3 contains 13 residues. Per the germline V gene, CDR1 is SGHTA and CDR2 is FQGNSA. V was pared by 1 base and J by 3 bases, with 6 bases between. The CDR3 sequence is CASSLGAEETQYF. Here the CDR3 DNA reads TGTGCCAGCAGCTTAGGGGCAGAAGAGACCCAGTACTTC. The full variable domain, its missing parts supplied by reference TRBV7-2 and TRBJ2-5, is GAGVSQSPSNKVTEKGKDVELRCDPISGHTALYWYRQSLGQGLEFLIYFQGNSAPDKSGLPSDRFSAERTGGSVSTLTIQRTQQEDSAVYLCASSLGAEETQYFGPGTRLLVL.

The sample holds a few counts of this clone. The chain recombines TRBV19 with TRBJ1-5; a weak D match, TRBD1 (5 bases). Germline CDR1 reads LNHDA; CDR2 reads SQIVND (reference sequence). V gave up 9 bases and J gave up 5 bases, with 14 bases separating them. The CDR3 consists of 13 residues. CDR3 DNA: TGTGCCAGCAATGGGGGGACCTATCAGCCCCAGCATTTT. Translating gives CASNGGTYQPQHF. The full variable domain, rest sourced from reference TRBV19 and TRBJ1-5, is DGGITQSPKYLFRKEGQNVTLSCEQNLNHDAMYWYRQDPGQGLRLIYYSQIVNDFQKGDIAEGYSVSREKKESFPLTVTSAQKNPTAFYLCASNGGTYQPQHFGDGTRLSIL.

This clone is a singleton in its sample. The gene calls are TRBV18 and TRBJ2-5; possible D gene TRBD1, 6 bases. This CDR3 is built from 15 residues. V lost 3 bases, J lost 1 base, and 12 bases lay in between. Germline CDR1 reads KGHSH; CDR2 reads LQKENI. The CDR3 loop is CASSPTTGIQETQYF. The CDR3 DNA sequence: TGTGCCAGCTCACCGACCACAGGGATCCAAGAGACCCAGTACTTC.

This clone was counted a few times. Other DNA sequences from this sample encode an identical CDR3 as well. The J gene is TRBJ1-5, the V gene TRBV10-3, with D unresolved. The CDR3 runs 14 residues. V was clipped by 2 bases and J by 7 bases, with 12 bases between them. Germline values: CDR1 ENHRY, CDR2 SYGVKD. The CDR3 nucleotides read TGTGCCATCAGTGAGGACCCCGGGTACCAGCCCCAGCATTTT. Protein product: CAISEDPGYQPQHF.

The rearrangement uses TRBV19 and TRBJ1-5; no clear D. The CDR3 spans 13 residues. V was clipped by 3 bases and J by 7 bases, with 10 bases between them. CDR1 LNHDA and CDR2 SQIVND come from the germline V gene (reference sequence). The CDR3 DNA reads TGTGCCAGTAGTATGGTGACTGGGCAGCCCCAGCATTTT. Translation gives CASSMVTGQPQHF. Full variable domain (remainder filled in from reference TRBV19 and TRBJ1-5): DGGITQSPKYLFRKEGQNVTLSCEQNLNHDAMYWYRQDPGQGLRLIYYSQIVNDFQKGDIAEGYSVSREKKESFPLTVTSAQKNPTAFYLCASSMVTGQPQHFGDGTRLSIL.

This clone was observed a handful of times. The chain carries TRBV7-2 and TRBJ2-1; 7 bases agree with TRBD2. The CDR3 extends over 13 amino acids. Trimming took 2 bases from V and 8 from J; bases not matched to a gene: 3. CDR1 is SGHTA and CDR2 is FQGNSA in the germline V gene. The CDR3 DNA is TGTGCCAGCAGCTTACCTACTAGCGATGAGCAGTTCTTC. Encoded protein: CASSLPTSDEQFF. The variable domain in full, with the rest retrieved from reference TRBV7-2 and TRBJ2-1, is GAGVSQSPSNKVTEKGKDVELRCDPISGHTALYWYRQSLGQGLEFLIYFQGNSAPDKSGLPSDRFSAERTGGSVSTLTIQRTQQEDSAVYLCASSLPTSDEQFFGPGTRLTVL.

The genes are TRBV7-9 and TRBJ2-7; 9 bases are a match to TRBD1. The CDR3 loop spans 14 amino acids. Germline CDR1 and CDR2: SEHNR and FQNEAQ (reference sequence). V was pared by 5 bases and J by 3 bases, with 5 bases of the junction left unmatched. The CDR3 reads CASSEGQGRYEQYF. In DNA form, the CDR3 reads TGTGCCAGCAGCGAGGGACAGGGTCGCTACGAGCAGTACTTC.